This entry concerns a single T cell receptor (beta chain). The antigen remains unidentified. The PCR employed 60 Vbeta primers together with 13 Jbeta primers. Clones were read by immunoSEQ multiplex PCR, and TCRdb kept only the in-frame ones, dropping some. The sample comprises 100,000 to 150,000 clones, around 83% of which are singletons, and roughly 1.2% rests with the top ten. This entry is derived from a study of cytomegalovirus exposure and HLA in healthy donors. Study results and limitations: For most TCR beta V segments, an earlier analysis put the productive rate at about 87% or about 30% of the time. The study listed approximately 170 cytomegalovirus-associated TCR beta chains.

The CDR3 covers 18 residues. The rearrangement joins TRBV12-1 to TRBJ1-2; TRBD1, the table's D call, lacks a check against the DNA. TRBV12-1 is designated a pseudogene. Input material: PBMCs. The TCR was taken from a girl aged 2 to 9 in good health and CMV-seronegative. Here the CDR3 DNA reads TGTGCCAGCAGCCTCCGTTTTGACAGGACTGTCTTAAACTATGGCTACACCTTC. Its protein is CASSLRFDRTVLNYGYTF.